These 20 T cell receptor beta chains were sequenced from one sample in a study of identical twins. Via MiXCR, TCRdb re-called the 5' RACE reads, giving one row per CDR3 protein. The sample has 1.5 million to 2 million distinct CDR3 sequences, around 33% seen once. Sequenced: cord blood. These receptors originate from a newborn girl in good health.

This clonotype was seen more than once but under ten times. V usage is TRBV6-6 and J usage is TRBJ2-7, with D maybe TRBD2 (7 bases). In germline, CDR1 is MNHNY, CDR2 SVGAGI (reference sequence). The CDR3 spans 15 residues. Trimming cost V 0 bases and J 4 bases, with 13 bases left between them. The CDR3 here is CASSYSRGGWYEQYF. The CDR3 DNA sequence: TGTGCCAGCAGTTACTCGAGGGGGGGCTGGTACGAGCAGTACTTC.

The chain has TRBV7-9 and TRBJ1-5, with D possibly being TRBD1 (5 bases). The CDR3 spans 16 residues. The V end was cut by 4 bases, the J end by 3 bases, with 16 bases between. The germline V gene encodes CDR1 SEHNR and CDR2 FQNEAQ (reference sequence). The CDR3 is CASSCAGPLYNQPQHF. The CDR3 coding sequence is TGTGCCAGCAGCTGTGCGGGACCCCTCTACAATCAGCCCCAGCATTTT. Filled out from reference TRBV7-9 and TRBJ1-5, the complete variable domain reads DTGVSQNPRHKITKRGQNVTFRCDPISEHNRLYWYRQTLGQGPEFLTYFQNEAQLEKSRLLSDRFSAERPKGSFSTLEIQRTEQGDSAMYLCASSCAGPLYNQPQHFGDGTRLSIL.

This clonotype was counted a few times. The V and J genes are TRBV29-1 and TRBJ2-2, with 12 bases that match TRBD2. From germline, CDR1 is SQVTM and CDR2 ANQGSEA. CDR3 length: 13 amino acids. V shed 4 bases, J shed 6 bases, and the junction held 0 bases outside the gene matches. CDR3 loop: CSVGLAGAGELFF. The CDR3 region has the DNA TGCAGCGTTGGACTAGCGGGAGCCGGGGAGCTGTTTTTT.

The rearrangement uses TRBV19 and TRBJ2-3; D might be TRBD1 (5 bases). The CDR3 consists of 13 residues. The V end was cut by 5 bases, the J end by 2 bases, with 8 bases between. Germline V CDR1 and CDR2: LNHDA, SQIVND (reference sequence). CDR3 sequence reads: CASSSDITDTQYF. The CDR3 DNA reads as TGTGCCAGTAGTTCGGACATCACAGATACGCAGTATTTT.

This clonotype was recorded a few times. The chain couples TRBV5-1 to TRBJ2-1; 10 bases fit TRBD2. CDR3 length: 15 residues. Germline lookup yields CDR1 SGHRS and CDR2 YFSETQ. J lost 10 bases, V lost 1 base, and 8 bases had no gene match. The CDR3 region is CASSLSSSGGMEQFF. CDR3 nucleotide sequence: TGCGCCAGCAGCTTGAGCTCTAGCGGGGGTATGGAGCAGTTCTTC.

A few counts support this clonotype. The J gene is TRBJ2-7, the V gene TRBV6-1; D gene unclear. Between the trimmed V and J ends, which lost 1 base and 6 bases, there was a span of 10 bases. The CDR3 has 13 amino acids. The V gene's germline CDR1 is MNHNS and CDR2 SASEGT. This CDR3 reads CASSEVWGFEQYF. CDR3 bases: TGTGCCAGCAGTGAAGTTTGGGGTTTCGAGCAGTACTTC.

The sample holds a few counts of this clonotype. As DNA, the CDR3 is TGTGCCAGCAGCTTAGCGCGTGACAGGATAGATGGCTACACCTTC. Its translation: CASSLARDRIDGYTF. The chain couples TRBV7-2 to TRBJ1-2; the D gene is possibly TRBD1 (6 bases). V was trimmed by 0 bases and J by 6 bases, leaving 14 bases between them. CDR3 length: 15 residues. Germline V gives CDR1 SGHTA, CDR2 FQGNSA.

For this clonotype: A much more abundant neighbour one base away suggests this may be a read error. V usage is TRBV9 and J usage is TRBJ2-5; D is undetermined. The germline V gene encodes CDR1 SGDLS and CDR2 YYNGEE. The CDR3 extends over 14 amino acids. V was cut by 3 bases and J by 7 bases, with 16 bases left in between. The CDR3 DNA is TGTGCCAGCAGCGCAGAAATTGGGATGAGGACCCAGTACTTC. Its translation: CASSAEIGMRTQYF.

This sequence joins TRBV2 and TRBJ2-3; D remains ambiguous. With 7 bases removed from V and 5 bases from J, the gap between germline ends came to 10 bases. Germline CDR1 reads SNHLY; CDR2 reads FYNNEI. The CDR3 contains 12 residues. CDR3 bases: TGTGCCAGCATAAGGGCTGGAGATACGCAGTATTTT. Protein: CASIRAGDTQYF.

On this clonotype: A much larger clone is a single base away; this may be a read error. The CDR3 DNA reads as TGTGCCAGCAGCTTCGGGACAAAATATGGCTACACCTTC. Translation: CASSFGTKYGYTF. This chain links TRBV7-2 with TRBJ1-2, with D possibly matching TRBD1 (6 bases). The germline V and J ends were trimmed by 3 bases and 5 bases, with 10 bases remaining between them. CDR3 size: 13 residues. Looked up from germline, CDR1 is SGHTA and CDR2 is FQGNSA.

The chain uses TRBV20-1 and TRBJ2-1, with 14 bases fitting TRBD2. The CDR3 has 15 residues. Trimming cost V 6 bases and J 5 bases; bases outside gene matches: 6. Germline V gene lookup returns CDR1 DFQATT and CDR2 SNEGSKA (reference sequence). In nucleotides, the CDR3 is TGCAGTGCGCCGCGACTAGCGGGGGGGAACAATGAGCAGTTCTTC. Amino acid sequence: CSAPRLAGGNNEQFF.

The chain recombines TRBV28 with TRBJ2-3, with 11 nucleotides matching TRBD2. Germline loops: CDR1 MDHEN, CDR2 SYDVKM. With V trimmed by 0 bases and J by 2 bases, 4 bases remained unmatched. CDR3 length: 17 residues. The CDR3 is CASSLWGLAVNTDTQYF. The CDR3 coding sequence is TGTGCCAGCAGTTTATGGGGACTAGCGGTTAACACAGATACGCAGTATTTT.

This clonotype showed up just a few times. The chain is built from TRBV6-1 and TRBJ2-3, with 12 bases fitting TRBD2. The CDR3 is made up of 16 amino acids. Trimming removed 6 bases from V and 2 bases from J; junction bases left unmatched: 6. Per the germline V gene, CDR1 is MNHNS and CDR2 is SASEGT. The CDR3 DNA is TGTGCCAGCAGGGAACTAGCGGGAGGTCCCACAGATACGCAGTATTTT. Translating it yields CASRELAGGPTDTQYF.

This clonotype was counted between two and nine times. The chain recombines TRBV6-9 with TRBJ2-3; D may be TRBD2 (7 bases). This CDR3 comprises 17 residues. With 0 bases removed from V and 0 bases from J, the gap between germline ends came to 13 bases. Germline CDR1 is MNHGY and CDR2 is SVAAGI. CDR3 nucleotides: TGTGCCAGCAGTTATTCGGGGGGGGCCTTTAGCACAGATACGCAGTATTTT. Translation gives CASSYSGGAFSTDTQYF.

This clonotype was detected a few times. V and J are TRBV5-1 and TRBJ2-2; no firm D call. V lost 0 bases to trimming and J lost 5 bases, with 5 bases between them. The CDR3 is 13 amino acids. The germline gives CDR1 SGHRS, CDR2 YFSETQ. In DNA, the CDR3 is TGCGCCAGCAGCTTGGAGCTTACCGGGGAGCTGTTTTTT. It is translated as CASSLELTGELFF.

The table lists this clonotype with many counts. The chain links TRBV29-1 to TRBJ2-5, with 8 nucleotides matching TRBD1. V gave up 4 bases and J gave up 1 base; unmatched junction bases: 2. The CDR3 totals 13 residues. CDR1 is SQVTM and CDR2 is ANQGSEA in the germline V gene. As DNA, the CDR3 is TGCAGCGTTGGGGACAGGTTCCAAGAGACCCAGTACTTC. It translates to CSVGDRFQETQYF.

There are a few counts of this clonotype. The chain joins TRBV13 to TRBJ2-7; TRBD1 matches 7 bases. J gave up 3 bases and V 10 bases, and 9 bases lay outside the gene matches. Germline CDR1 reads PRHDT; CDR2 reads FYEKMQ (reference sequence). This CDR3 is built from 13 residues. DNA of the CDR3: TGTGCCACCTACAGGGGAAACCTCTACGAGCAGTACTTC. Protein: CATYRGNLYEQYF.

This clonotype was recorded a few times. The CDR3 sequence is CASSLSRGGYNEQYF. The CDR3 DNA is TGTGCCAGCAGTTTATCCCGTGGCGGCTACAATGAGCAGTACTTC. The V gene is TRBV28, the J gene TRBJ2-1; D is unresolved. The J call may be mistaken, given a closer DNA end match to TRBJ2-7. The CDR3 is 15 residues long. Germline CDR1 and CDR2: MDHEN and SYDVKM.

The chain carries TRBV20-1 and TRBJ1-1, with a tentative D call TRBD1 (5 bases). V lost 3 bases and J 5 bases, leaving 19 bases between the germline ends. The length of the CDR3 is 15 residues. Germline assignment: CDR1 DFQATT and CDR2 SNEGSKA (reference sequence). CDR3 in amino acids: CSASLRLLGGTEAFF. The CDR3 nucleotides are TGCAGTGCTAGTCTCAGACTTCTTGGGGGGACTGAAGCTTTCTTT.

V gene TRBV6-1 combines with J gene TRBJ2-3; maybe TRBD2 (6 bases). Trimming stripped 10 bases from V and 4 bases from J, with 24 bases between. This CDR3 has 16 residues. Germline V gives CDR1 MNHNS, CDR2 SASEGT. CDR3 nucleotide sequence: TGTGCCACCTACCCCTGGGGGGTAGAGGTTCCAGATACGCAGTATTTT. It translates to CATYPWGVEVPDTQYF.